This T cell receptor (beta chain) comes out of a study of cytomegalovirus exposure and HLA in healthy donors. About the study: Later, an analysis reported that the roughly 120 validation repertoires had used the same platform as the roughly 700 first-cohort repertoires. Study results and caveats: Associated with cytomegalovirus, according to the listing, were 150 to 200 TCR beta chains. Confirmation was obtained in vitro that a few CMV-associated chains are specific for CMV antigens. Both high specificity and high sensitivity reportedly marked the classifier's diagnosis of cytomegalovirus status.

Comments on this clone: Its antigen is not known.

Profiling relied on immunoSEQ multiplex PCR, and the TCRdb table lists in-frame clones only, not all of them. The table lists approximately 90,000 clones, 95% to 98% of them singletons. The sequence derives from a man aged 18 to 29 in good health and CMV-seronegative. The specimen sequenced was PBMCs.

The CDR3 here is CASGFGTSGREADTQYF. CDR3 nucleotides: TGTGCTAGTGGTTTCGGGACTAGCGGGAGGGAGGCAGATACGCAGTATTTT. The rearrangement uses TRBV12-5 and TRBJ2-3; TRBD2 agrees at 16 bases. CDR3 size: 17 residues. CDR1 is LGHNT and CDR2 is FRNRAP in the germline V gene. Trimming at V came to 3 bases and at J to 4 bases, leaving 4 bases not matched to a gene.